This T cell receptor beta chain was sequenced during a study of blood T cell repertoires in COVID-19. Sequencing used immunoSEQ multiplex PCR; TCRdb keeps in-frame clones, though not all of them. Of about 210,000 clones in the sample, around 83% are singletons; the top ten hold 3.2%. All enrollees were roughly 18 to 89 years old and from 24 US areas. Cohort placement rested on clinical history that participants reported themselves. Germline V CDR1 and CDR2: MGHRA, YSYEKL. The length of the CDR3 is 20 residues. The trim removed 4 bases at V and 2 bases at J, leaving 18 bases unmatched. This clonotype was sampled from a young woman who had been exposed to COVID-19. The specimen sequenced was PBMCs or T cells enriched from blood (not recorded which). V gene TRBV4-1 combines with J gene TRBJ2-3; TRBD2 agrees at 10 bases. The CDR3 DNA follows: TGCGCCAGCAGCCCGACCGTTTTGTTAGCGGGGGGACTTGACACAGATACGCAGTATTTT. Translated, it gives CASSPTVLLAGGLDTDTQYF.